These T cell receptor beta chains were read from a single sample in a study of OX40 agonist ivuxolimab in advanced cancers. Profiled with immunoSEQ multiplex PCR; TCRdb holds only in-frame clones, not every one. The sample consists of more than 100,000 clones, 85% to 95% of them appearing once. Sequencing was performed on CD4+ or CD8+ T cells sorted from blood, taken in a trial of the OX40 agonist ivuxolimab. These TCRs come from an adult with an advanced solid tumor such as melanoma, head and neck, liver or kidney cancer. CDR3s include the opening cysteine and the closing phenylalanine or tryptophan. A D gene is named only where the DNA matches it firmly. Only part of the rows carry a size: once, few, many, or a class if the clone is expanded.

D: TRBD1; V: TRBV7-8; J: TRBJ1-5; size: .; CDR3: CASSLTQGFNQPQHF; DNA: TGTGCCAGCAGCCTAACACAGGGGTTCAATCAGCCCCAGCATTTT
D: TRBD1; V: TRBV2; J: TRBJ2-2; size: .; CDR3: CASSGQGDRTAGELFF; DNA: TGTGCCAGCAGTGGACAGGGCGATAGGACGGCCGGGGAGCTGTTTTTT
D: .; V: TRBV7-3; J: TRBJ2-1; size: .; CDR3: CASSLRVISASEQFF; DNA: TGTGCCAGCAGCTTAAGGGTCATTTCGGCTTCTGAGCAGTTCTTC
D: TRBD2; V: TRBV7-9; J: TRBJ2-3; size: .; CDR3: CASSPELAGRDTQYF; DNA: TGTGCCAGCAGTCCCGAACTAGCGGGAAGAGATACGCAGTATTTT
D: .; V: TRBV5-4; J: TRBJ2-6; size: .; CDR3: CASSFGGSGANVLTF; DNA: TGTGCCAGCAGCTTCGGGGGCAGTGGGGCCAACGTCCTGACTTTC
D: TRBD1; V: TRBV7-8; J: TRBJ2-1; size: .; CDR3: CASSLRRRGTGDYNEQFF; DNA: TGTGCCAGCAGCTTACGACGAAGGGGGACAGGGGACTACAATGAGCAGTTCTTC
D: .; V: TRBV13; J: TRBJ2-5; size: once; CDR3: CASSPRGVRQTQYF; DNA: TGTGCCAGCAGCCCGAGAGGGGTAAGGCAGACCCAGTACTTC
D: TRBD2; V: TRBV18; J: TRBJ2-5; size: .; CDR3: CASSPPLGSGDGETQYF; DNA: TGTGCCAGCTCACCACCGCTTGGTAGCGGGGACGGGGAGACCCAGTACTTC
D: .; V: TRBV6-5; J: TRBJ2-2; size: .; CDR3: CASSYPSGELFF; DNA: TGTGCCAGCAGTTACCCAAGCGGGGAGCTGTTTTTT
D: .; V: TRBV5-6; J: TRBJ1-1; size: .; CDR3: CASSPVWGVNTEAFF; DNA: TGTGCCAGCAGCCCGGTCTGGGGGGTGAACACTGAAGCTTTCTTT
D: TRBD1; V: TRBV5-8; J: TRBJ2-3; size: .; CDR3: CASRGRTGGVDTQYF; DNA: TGTGCCAGCAGGGGGCGGACAGGGGGAGTTGATACGCAGTATTTT
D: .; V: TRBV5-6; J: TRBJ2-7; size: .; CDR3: CASSRISRYEQYF; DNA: TGTGCCAGCAGCCGAATCAGTCGCTACGAGCAGTACTTC
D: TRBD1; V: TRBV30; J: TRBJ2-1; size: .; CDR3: CAWSYRGDNEQFF; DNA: TGTGCCTGGAGTTACAGGGGCGACAATGAGCAGTTCTTC
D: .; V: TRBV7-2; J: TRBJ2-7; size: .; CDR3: CASSLGLVDTYEQYF; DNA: TGTGCCAGCAGCTTAGGTTTGGTTGATACCTACGAGCAGTACTTC
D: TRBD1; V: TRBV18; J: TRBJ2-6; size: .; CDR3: CASSPGTGNSGANVLTF; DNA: TGTGCCAGCTCACCCGGGACAGGGAACTCTGGGGCCAACGTCCTGACTTTC
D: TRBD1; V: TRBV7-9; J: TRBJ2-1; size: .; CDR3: CASSSLQGAFVNEQFF; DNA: TGTGCCAGCAGCAGTTTACAGGGGGCGTTTGTCAATGAGCAGTTCTTC